This T cell receptor (beta chain) appears in the sequencing data of a study of a mutant IDH1 vaccine in newly diagnosed glioma (TCRdb year 2021). As for the study more broadly: Across visits V03 through V10, patients got a total of eight vaccinations, given in weeks 1, 3, 5, 7, 11, 15, 19 and 23. Six visits were used for peripheral blood collection: V03 (baseline), V05, V07, V10, V12 and V13. Of the 25 to 35 patients who were treated, around 62% were male and about 40% were female, and the mean age was approximately 40 years. For exploratory analyses, longitudinal TCRB deep sequencing was carried out in 25 to 30 treated patients wherever samples were available. Prior to enrollment, patients had been given standard therapy consisting of radiotherapy alone, temozolomide alone, or radiochemotherapy with temozolomide, with the combination given to most patients. In the chemotherapy-containing groups, vaccination started alongside temozolomide cycles, whereas in patients who had radiotherapy alone it started 4-6 weeks after radiotherapy. Broad study findings and their caveats: Immune responses induced by the vaccine were seen in more than 85% of patients across multiple MHC alleles. The authors noted that analyses of patient blood samples could not be reproduced because of sample limitations. PBMC samples for TCRB deep sequencing were selected based on availability. Pseudoprogression appeared unrelated to alterations in the top peripheral T cell clonotypes detected by TCRB sequencing.

Libraries were constructed by the immunoSEQ multiplex PCR assay. Rearranged TCR beta chain sequences were amplified using the hsTCRB Kit according to the manufacturer's protocol. An Illumina MiSeq was used to sequence the TCRB libraries. The paper's data handling went like this. The kit vendor's proprietary platform handled demultiplexing, trimming and gene mapping. TCRdb obtained this table from immuneACCESS and retained in-frame rearrangements with V and J assigned. These tables miss some clones; where compared with another copy, unresolved V genes account for less than half of the shortfall, and the remainder is unexplained. V, J and clone size reflect that table, while D and trimming were determined from the DNA. The sample table contains about 40,000 clones; only one count was recorded for about 89% of them. 2% to 3% of the sample is taken by the ten largest. In the case of this clone: Its antigen has not been determined. Base quality data are lacking; no much larger clone is found one base away.

Read against the paper, the sample's time point label means: week 5, during vaccination. Each vaccine dose was 300 ug of a 20-mer mutant IDH1 peptide in Montanide, given subcutaneously with topical imiquimod. All donors had newly diagnosed IDH1-mutant astrocytomas of WHO grade 3 or 4 that showed loss of nuclear ATRX. The samples were drawn from NOA16, a multicentre, single-arm, open-label phase I trial in Germany that tested a mutant IDH1 peptide vaccine in humans for the first time. Genomic DNA for TCRB sequencing was isolated from EDTA blood with the DNeasy Blood and Tissue Kit. V is reduced by 4 bases and J by 5 bases, leaving a spacing of 16 bases between them. In the germline V gene, CDR1 corresponds to MGHDK and CDR2 to SYGVNS. The CDR3 starts with the cysteine, ends with the phenylalanine, and has 15 residues. Of the read, only the CDR3 DNA is kept; its 45 bases are in frame from base 1.

The TCR sequence derives from a man aged 50-59 years with glioma. Material: PBMCs, obtained from a glioma patient whose treatment included an IDH1 peptide vaccine. The chain is made from TRBV25-1 and TRBJ2-3; TRBD2 is a possible D gene, resting on 6 matching bases. The nucleotide sequence is TGTGCCAGCAGTGTGTCATTCGGGCGGGGAGATACGCAGTATTTT. The resulting protein is CASSVSFGRGDTQYF.